The 9 T cell receptor beta chains given below trace back to one sample, sequenced in a study of glioma-infiltrating T cells. The iRepertoire nested amplicon-rescue multiplex PCR amplified TCR alpha and beta CDR3s from RNA. TCRdb ran MiXCR on the multiplex PCR reads and lists one entry per CDR3 protein. The sample lists under 200,000 distinct CDR3 sequences; more than 35% were seen once. The source material was glioma tissue, nonneoplastic brain tissue, or PBMCs (not recorded which). These receptors were obtained from a human donor with low-grade glioma or glioblastoma, undergoing nonglioma brain surgery, or in good health (not recorded which).

On this clonotype itself: The conserved phenylalanine or tryptophan is not found at the CDR3 terminus, so this likely reflects a read error. The CDR3: CASSRLGTRNLSKNIQYL. The CDR3 nucleotides read TGTGCCAGCTCCCGATTGGGGACGCGGAATCTATCCAAAAACATTCAGTACTTG. V usage is TRBV28 and J usage is TRBJ2-4, with D perhaps TRBD1 or TRBD2 (5 bases each). The CDR3 spans 18 residues. Germline V gene data show CDR1 as MDHEN and CDR2 as SYDVKM. V lost 8 bases and J 2 bases, leaving 25 bases between the germline ends.

Points on this clonotype: Given a much more abundant clone one base away, this may be a read error. V gene TRBV4-2 combines with J gene TRBJ2-7; 10 bases align to TRBD2. This CDR3 spans 16 amino acids. Germline CDR1 is LGHNA and CDR2 is YNFKEQ. Germline trimming cut 2 bases from V and 0 bases from J; bases unmatched to any gene: 4. CDR3 in amino acids: CASSQPSGSVSYEQYF. CDR3 nucleotides: TGTGCCAGCAGCCAACCTAGCGGGAGTGTCTCCTACGAGCAGTACTTC.

The CDR3 loop is CASTGGGAEAFF. CDR3 DNA sequence: TGCGCCAGTACGGGGGGGGGGGCTGAAGCTTTCTTT. The J gene is TRBJ1-1, the V gene TRBV5-1; D may be TRBD1 (5 bases). Germline V gene data show CDR1 as SGHRS and CDR2 as YFSETQ. The CDR3 is 12 residues long. Trimming removed 8 bases at V and 6 bases at J, with 14 bases between.

This clonotype appeared many times. V usage is TRBV3-1 and J usage is TRBJ2-7; 7 bases map to TRBD1. This CDR3 comprises 14 residues. Per the germline V gene, CDR1 is LGHDT and CDR2 is YNNKEL (reference sequence). V shed 4 bases and J 0 bases; nucleotides not matched to a gene: 3. CDR3 in DNA: TGTGCCAGCAGCCGACAGGGCCCCTCCTACGAGCAGTACTTC. This sequence encodes CASSRQGPSYEQYF.

The V and J genes are TRBV12-3 or TRBV12-4 and TRBJ1-5; D gene unclear. The CDR3 runs 13 residues. Between the trimmed V and J ends, which lost 3 bases and 7 bases, there was a span of 10 bases. Here the CDR3 DNA reads TGTGCCAGCAGTTTGACCGCTCGGCAGCCCCAGCATTTT. Protein sequence: CASSLTARQPQHF.

The gene calls are TRBV6-5 and TRBJ2-1; D gene ambiguous. The CDR3 runs to 15 residues. V shed 2 bases and J shed 2 bases, with 10 bases lying between them. The germline CDR1 and CDR2 sequences are MNHEY and SVGAGI. The chain's CDR3 is CASSYGVPTYNEQFF. CDR3 nucleotides: TGTGCCAGCAGTTACGGGGTGCCCACCTACAATGAGCAGTTCTTC.

This clonotype was recorded at least ten times. The CDR3 protein is CASRPRTGRSTDTQYF. The DNA for the CDR3 is TGTGCCAGCAGACCTAGGACTGGGCGTAGCACAGATACGCAGTATTTT. The chain carries TRBV28 and TRBJ2-3; TRBD2 might be the D (5 bases). CDR3 length equals 16 residues. Germline V lookup: CDR1 MDHEN, CDR2 SYDVKM. V was clipped by 6 bases and J by 0 bases, with 16 bases between them.

Turning to this clonotype: A much bigger clone sits one base away, suggesting this may be a read error. The chain carries TRBV2 and TRBJ2-7; no clear D. Germline CDR1 reads SNHLY; CDR2 reads FYNNEI. This CDR3 spans 10 amino acids. The CDR3 DNA is TGTGCCAGCATTGAAAAGAAGCAGTACTTC. Protein sequence: CASIEKKQYF.

The chain is built from TRBV20-1 and TRBJ1-2, with 8 bases lining up with TRBD1. The CDR3 has 16 residues. Germline V gene data show CDR1 as DFQATT and CDR2 as SNEGSKA (reference sequence). After removal of 5 bases from V and 11 bases from J, the junction contained 22 bases not matched to a gene. CDR3 sequence reads: CSADPRYGGQGKTYTF. The CDR3 nucleotides read TGCAGTGCTGATCCCAGGTACGGAGGACAGGGAAAGACTTACACCTTC.